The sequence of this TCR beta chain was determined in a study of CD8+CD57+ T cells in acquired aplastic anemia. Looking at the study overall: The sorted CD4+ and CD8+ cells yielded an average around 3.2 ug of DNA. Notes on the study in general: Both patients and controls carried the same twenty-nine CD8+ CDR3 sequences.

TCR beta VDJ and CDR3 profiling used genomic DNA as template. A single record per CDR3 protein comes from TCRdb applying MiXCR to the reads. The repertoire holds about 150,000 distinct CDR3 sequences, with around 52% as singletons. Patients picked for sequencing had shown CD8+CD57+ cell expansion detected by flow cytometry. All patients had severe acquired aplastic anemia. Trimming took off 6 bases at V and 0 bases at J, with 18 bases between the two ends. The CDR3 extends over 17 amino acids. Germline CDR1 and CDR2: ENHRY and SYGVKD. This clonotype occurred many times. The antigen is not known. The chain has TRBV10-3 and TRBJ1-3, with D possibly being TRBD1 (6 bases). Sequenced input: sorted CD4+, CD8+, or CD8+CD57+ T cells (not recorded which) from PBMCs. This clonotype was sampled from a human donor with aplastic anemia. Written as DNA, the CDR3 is TGTGCCATCAGCGATCCGGGACATTCGAGCTCTGGAAACACCATATATTTT. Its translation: CAISDPGHSSSGNTIYF.